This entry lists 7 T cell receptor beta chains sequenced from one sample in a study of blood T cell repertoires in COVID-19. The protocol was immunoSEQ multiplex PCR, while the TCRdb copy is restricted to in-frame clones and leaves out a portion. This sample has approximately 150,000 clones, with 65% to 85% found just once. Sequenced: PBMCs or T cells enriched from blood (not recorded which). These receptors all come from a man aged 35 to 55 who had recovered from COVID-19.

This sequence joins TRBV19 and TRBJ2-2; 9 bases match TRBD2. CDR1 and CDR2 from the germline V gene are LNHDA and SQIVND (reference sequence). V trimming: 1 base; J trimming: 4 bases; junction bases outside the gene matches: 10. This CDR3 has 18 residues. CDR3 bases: TGTGCCAGTAGTATAGTCGGCGGGGGGGTAGGGTTCACCGGGGAGCTGTTTTTT. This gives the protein CASSIVGGGVGFTGELFF.

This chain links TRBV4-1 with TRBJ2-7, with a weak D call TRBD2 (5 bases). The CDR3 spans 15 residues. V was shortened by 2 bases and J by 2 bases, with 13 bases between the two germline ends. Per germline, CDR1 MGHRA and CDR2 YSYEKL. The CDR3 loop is CASSQTMDGTYEQYF. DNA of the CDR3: TGCGCCAGCAGCCAAACCATGGACGGGACCTACGAGCAGTACTTC.

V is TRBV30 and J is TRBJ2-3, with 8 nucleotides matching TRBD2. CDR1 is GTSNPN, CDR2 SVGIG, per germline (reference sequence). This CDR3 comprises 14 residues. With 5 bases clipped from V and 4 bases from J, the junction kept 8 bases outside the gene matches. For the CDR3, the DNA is TGTGCCTGGGGGCTCGGGGGGGCGGCAGATACGCAGTATTTT. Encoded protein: CAWGLGGAADTQYF.

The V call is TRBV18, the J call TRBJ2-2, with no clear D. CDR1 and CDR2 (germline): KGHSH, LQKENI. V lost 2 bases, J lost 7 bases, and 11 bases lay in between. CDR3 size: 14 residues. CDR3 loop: CASSPVSSRGELFF. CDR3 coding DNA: TGTGCCAGCTCACCAGTATCTTCTCGCGGGGAGCTGTTTTTT. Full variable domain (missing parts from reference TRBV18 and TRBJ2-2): NAGVMQNPRHLVRRRGQEARLRCSPMKGHSHVYWYRQLPEEGLKFMVYLQKENIIDESGMPKERFSAEFPKEGPSILRIQQVVRGDSAAYFCASSPVSSRGELFFGEGSRLTVL.

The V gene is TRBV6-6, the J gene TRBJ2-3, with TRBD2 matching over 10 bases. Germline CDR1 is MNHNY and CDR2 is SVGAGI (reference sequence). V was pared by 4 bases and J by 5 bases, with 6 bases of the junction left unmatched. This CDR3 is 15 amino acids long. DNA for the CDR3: TGTGCCAGCAGTTTTCTAGCGGGGGCCAGAGATACGCAGTATTTT. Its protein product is CASSFLAGARDTQYF.

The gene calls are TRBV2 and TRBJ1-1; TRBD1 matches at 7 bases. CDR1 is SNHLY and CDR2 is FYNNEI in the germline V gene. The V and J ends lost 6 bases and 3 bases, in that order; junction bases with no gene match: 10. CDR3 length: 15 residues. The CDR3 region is CASRTTGSSDTEAFF. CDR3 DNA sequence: TGTGCCAGCAGGACGACAGGGTCGAGTGACACTGAAGCTTTCTTT.

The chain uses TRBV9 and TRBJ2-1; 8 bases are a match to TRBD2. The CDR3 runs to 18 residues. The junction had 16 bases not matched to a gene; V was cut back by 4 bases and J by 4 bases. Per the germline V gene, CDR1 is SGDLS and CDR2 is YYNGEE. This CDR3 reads CASSSPFGGGSTYNEQFF. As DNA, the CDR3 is TGTGCCAGCAGCTCCCCGTTTGGCGGGGGGTCAACATACAATGAGCAGTTCTTC.